Reported below is one T cell receptor (beta chain). The antigen is unknown. The CDR3 regions of TCR beta were amplified from RNA transcripts. Initially, a first-round RT-PCR of the TCR CDR3 employed the HTBI primer set. A single record per CDR3 protein comes from TCRdb applying MiXCR to the multiplex PCR reads. The table records under 130,000 distinct CDR3 sequences, about 50% of them present only once. These data are taken from a study of T cells in Graves' hyperthyroidism and ophthalmopathy. Study outcomes and limitations: Researchers found most expanded thyroid clonotypes above 0.001 in blood as well. By a 13 V-J model, ophthalmopathy was set apart from stable hyperthyroidism.

Germline CDR1 reads SQVTM; CDR2 reads ANQGSEA. The CDR3 sequence is 9 residues long. This rearrangement joins TRBV29-1 to TRBJ2-1; D unclear. Material: blood. This TCR derives from a man between 35 and 55 years old with Graves' hyperthyroidism. The DNA of the CDR3 is TGCAAGTCCTCCTACGAGCAGTTCTTC. Translated, it gives CKSSYEQFF.